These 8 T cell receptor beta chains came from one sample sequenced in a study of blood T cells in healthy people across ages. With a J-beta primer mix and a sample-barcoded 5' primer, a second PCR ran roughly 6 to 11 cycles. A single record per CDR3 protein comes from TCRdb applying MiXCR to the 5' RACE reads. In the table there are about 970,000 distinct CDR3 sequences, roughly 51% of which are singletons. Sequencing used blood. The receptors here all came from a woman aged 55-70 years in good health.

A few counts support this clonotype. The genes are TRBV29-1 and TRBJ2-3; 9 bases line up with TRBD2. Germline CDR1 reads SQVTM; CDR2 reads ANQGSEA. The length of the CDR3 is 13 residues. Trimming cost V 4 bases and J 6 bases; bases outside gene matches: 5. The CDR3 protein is CSVVAGGPDTQYF. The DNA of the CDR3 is TGCAGCGTTGTTGCGGGAGGGCCGGATACGCAGTATTTT.

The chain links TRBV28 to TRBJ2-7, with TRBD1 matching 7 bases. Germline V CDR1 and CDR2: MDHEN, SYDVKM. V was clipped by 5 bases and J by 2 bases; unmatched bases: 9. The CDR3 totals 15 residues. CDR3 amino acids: CASSPGQATAYEQYF. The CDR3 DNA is TGTGCCAGCAGTCCCGGACAGGCAACCGCCTACGAGCAGTACTTC.

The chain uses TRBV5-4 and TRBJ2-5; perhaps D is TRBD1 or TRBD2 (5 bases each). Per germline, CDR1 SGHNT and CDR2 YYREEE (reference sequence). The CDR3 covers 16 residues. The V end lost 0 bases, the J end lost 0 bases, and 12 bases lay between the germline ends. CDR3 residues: CASSLGGPMYQETQYF. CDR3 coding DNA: TGTGCCAGCAGCTTGGGGGGACCGATGTACCAAGAGACCCAGTACTTC.

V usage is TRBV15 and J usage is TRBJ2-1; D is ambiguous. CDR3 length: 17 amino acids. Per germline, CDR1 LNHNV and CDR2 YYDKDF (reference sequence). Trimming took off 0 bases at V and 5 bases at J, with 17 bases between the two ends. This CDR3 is CATSREGLRRIHNEQFF. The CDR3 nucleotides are TGTGCCACCAGCAGAGAAGGGTTGAGGCGGATCCACAATGAGCAGTTCTTC.

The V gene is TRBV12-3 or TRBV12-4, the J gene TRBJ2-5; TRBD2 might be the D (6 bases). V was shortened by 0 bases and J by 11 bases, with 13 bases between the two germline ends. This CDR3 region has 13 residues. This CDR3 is CASSLAPFRGQYF. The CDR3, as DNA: TGTGCCAGCAGTTTAGCTCCCTTCCGGGGGCAGTACTTC.

The CDR3 protein is CASSQGSTGGLYTQYF. CDR3 coding DNA: TGCGCCAGCAGCCAAGGGTCCACGGGGGGCCTTTATACGCAGTATTTT. The genes are TRBV4-1 and TRBJ2-3, with D possibly matching TRBD2 (7 bases). Germline CDR1 and CDR2: MGHRA and YSYEKL. Trimming removed 1 base from V and 7 bases from J, with 18 bases in between. The length of the CDR3 is 16 residues.

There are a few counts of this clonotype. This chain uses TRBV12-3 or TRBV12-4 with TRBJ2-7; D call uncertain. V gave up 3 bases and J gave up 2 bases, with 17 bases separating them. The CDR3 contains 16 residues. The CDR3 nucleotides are TGTGCCAGCAGTTTTGGTCCGTCCCGAGCTACCTACGAGCAGTACTTC. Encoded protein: CASSFGPSRATYEQYF.

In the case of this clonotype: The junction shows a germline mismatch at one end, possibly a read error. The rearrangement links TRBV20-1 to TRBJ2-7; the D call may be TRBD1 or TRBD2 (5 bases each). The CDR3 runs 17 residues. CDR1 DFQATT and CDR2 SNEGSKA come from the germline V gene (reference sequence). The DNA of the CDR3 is TGCAGTGCCAGAGGGGAAATGATATATAATCCTACCTACGAGCAGTACTTC. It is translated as CSARGEMIYNPTYEQYF.